These 13 T cell receptor beta chains were all obtained from the same sample, sequenced in a study of OX40 agonist ivuxolimab in advanced cancers. The method was immunoSEQ multiplex PCR; TCRdb's version includes in-frame clones alone and lacks a portion of them. The sample consists of some 65,000 clones, around 90% of them appearing once. Specimen: CD4+ or CD8+ T cells sorted from blood, collected in a trial of the OX40 agonist ivuxolimab. These receptors originate from an adult with an advanced solid tumor such as melanoma, head and neck, liver or kidney cancer.

The chain employs TRBV6-6 and TRBJ2-7, with a possible D match to TRBD2 (5 bases). Germline V gene sequence: CDR1 MNHNY, CDR2 SVGAGI (reference sequence). The CDR3 covers 13 residues. V dropped 5 bases and J dropped 1 base, with 9 bases sitting between them. The CDR3 here is CASSRTQSYEQYF. CDR3 DNA sequence: TGTGCCAGCAGTCGGACTCAATCCTACGAGCAGTACTTC.

The chain recombines TRBV28 with TRBJ1-2; D ambiguous. The CDR3 spans 15 residues. V was clipped by 3 bases and J by 6 bases, with 17 bases between them. CDR1 and CDR2 from the germline V gene are MDHEN and SYDVKM. CDR3 region: CASSFQQSRRDGYTF. Written as DNA, the CDR3 is TGTGCCAGCAGTTTCCAGCAATCTCGGCGGGATGGCTACACCTTC.

The chain couples TRBV29-1 to TRBJ2-1, with a weak D call TRBD2 (6 bases). Trimming removed 6 bases at V and 3 bases at J, with 12 bases between. This CDR3 spans 13 amino acids. Germline CDR1 SQVTM, CDR2 ANQGSEA. The CDR3 coding sequence is TGCAGCGTCGCCCGGGAGATCTACAATGAGCAGTTCTTC. Translating it yields CSVAREIYNEQFF.

The table lists this clone with a few counts. J is TRBJ1-1 and V is TRBV7-9, with TRBD1 matching over 9 bases. J gave up 4 bases and V 5 bases, and 5 bases lay outside the gene matches. From germline, CDR1 is SEHNR and CDR2 FQNEAQ (reference sequence). This CDR3 is 14 amino acids long. Written as DNA, the CDR3 is TGTGCCAGCAGCCTACAGGGGGCGGGCACTGAAGCTTTCTTT. This gives the protein CASSLQGAGTEAFF.

This chain joins TRBV19 and TRBJ1-1; D ambiguous. V dropped 10 bases and J dropped 1 base, with 10 bases sitting between them. This CDR3 is 12 amino acids long. CDR1 and CDR2 from the germline V gene are LNHDA and SQIVND (reference sequence). CDR3 coding DNA: TGTGCCAAACCGCCCCGGAACACTGAAGCTTTCTTT. Translating gives CAKPPRNTEAFF.

This chain connects TRBV19 to TRBJ2-1; 7 bases are a match to TRBD1. The germline gives CDR1 LNHDA, CDR2 SQIVND (reference sequence). Trimming cost V 3 bases and J 7 bases; bases outside gene matches: 12. This CDR3 comprises 16 residues. The CDR3 reads CASSMAAKGAVNEQFF. In nucleotides, the CDR3 is TGTGCCAGTAGTATGGCCGCCAAGGGGGCGGTAAATGAGCAGTTCTTC.

The chain has TRBV7-3 and TRBJ1-2; the D is unclear. CDR1 SGHTA and CDR2 FQGTGA come from the germline V gene. Trimming took off 0 bases at V and 5 bases at J, with 10 bases between the two ends. CDR3 length: 14 residues. The CDR3 DNA reads TGTGCCAGCAGCTTAACGCCGGACCCGTATGGCTACACCTTC. Translating gives CASSLTPDPYGYTF.

The genes are TRBV11-1 and TRBJ2-3; 7 bases fit TRBD1. The CDR3 length is 14 residues. The V gene end was trimmed by 5 bases and the J gene end by 6 bases; junction bases not matched to a gene: 8. Germline V gives CDR1 SGHAT, CDR2 FQDESV (reference sequence). In DNA form, the CDR3 reads TGTGCCAGCAGCCACTCACAGGGGCGGGATACGCAGTATTTT. It codes for CASSHSQGRDTQYF.

This rearrangement joins TRBV9 to TRBJ2-1, with D possibly TRBD2 on 6 matching bases. Germline assignment: CDR1 SGDLS and CDR2 YYNGEE. Trimming left V 0 bases short and J 8 bases short, with 9 bases between. The CDR3 length is 13 residues. The CDR3: CASSVGPGDEQFF. The CDR3 DNA sequence: TGTGCCAGCAGCGTAGGTCCGGGGGATGAGCAGTTCTTC.

This rearrangement joins TRBV5-4 to TRBJ2-7; TRBD2 matches at 7 bases. Unmatched junction bases numbered 10, after V lost 3 bases and J lost 7 bases. The CDR3 sequence is 14 residues long. Germline V gene sequence: CDR1 SGHNT, CDR2 YYREEE (reference sequence). The CDR3 DNA follows: TGTGCCAGCAGCTCTCCTGCCCGCGGGAGAGAGCAGTACTTC. It is translated as CASSSPARGREQYF.

J is TRBJ2-4 and V is TRBV19; TRBD1 aligns across 9 bases. V lost 5 bases, J lost 0 bases, and 8 bases stayed unmatched. Looked up from germline, CDR1 is LNHDA and CDR2 is SQIVND (reference sequence). The CDR3 spans 17 residues. The CDR3 DNA follows: TGTGCCAGTAGTGAGACGGGACAGGGACTAGCCAAAAACATTCAGTACTTC. Its translation is CASSETGQGLAKNIQYF.

This rearrangement joins TRBV7-2 to TRBJ1-6; D unresolved. V lost 2 bases to trimming and J lost 8 bases, with 10 bases between them. Germline-derived CDR1 and CDR2 are SGHTA and FQGNSA. The CDR3 totals 14 residues. CDR3 in amino acids: CASSLSGGDSPLHF. The CDR3 region has the DNA TGTGCCAGCAGCTTATCCGGAGGAGATTCACCCCTCCACTTT.

The chain uses TRBV7-2 and TRBJ1-1, with 7 bases lining up with TRBD1. Germline CDR1 reads SGHTA; CDR2 reads FQGNSA. Trimming took 4 bases from V and 1 from J; bases not matched to a gene: 0. The CDR3 totals 13 residues. The CDR3 loop is CASSWDRNTEAFF. The DNA of the CDR3 is TGTGCCAGCAGCTGGGACAGGAACACTGAAGCTTTCTTT.